The rows below give T cell receptor beta chains drawn from one sample of a study of blood T cell repertoires in COVID-19. The assay was immunoSEQ multiplex PCR, and TCRdb's table has in-frame clones only and misses some. The sample contains 150,000 to 200,000 clones, more than 65% of which appear only once. Sequenced material: PBMCs or T cells enriched from blood (not recorded which). The origin of the receptors is a woman in her thirties or forties with acute COVID-19. Each CDR3 is given with its conserved first and last residue. A D gene is named only where the DNA matches it firmly. A row's size may be missing; if present it is once, few, many or a size class.

>-|-|TRBJ1-6|TRBV12-3/TRBV12-4|12
CASSSGTRPLHF
TGTGCCAGCAGTTCCGGTACCCGGCCCCTCCACTTT
>-|-|TRBJ1-5|TRBV16|13
CASSPQFNQPQHF
TGTGCCAGCAGCCCGCAGTTTAATCAGCCCCAGCATTTT
>-|-|TRBJ1-5|TRBV3-1/TRBV3-2|13
CASSQDLNQPQHF
TGTGCCAGCAGCCAAGATCTCAATCAGCCCCAGCATTTT
>-|-|TRBJ1-2|TRBV10-3|11
CAISESSSYTF
TGTGCCATCAGTGAGTCGTCAAGCTACACCTTC
>-|TRBD1|TRBJ1-3|TRBV4-2|19
CASSQFFSSGQGSGNTIYF
TGTGCCAGCAGCCAATTTTTCTCTTCGGGACAGGGGTCTGGAAACACCATATATTTT
>-|TRBD1|TRBJ1-3|TRBV28|15
CAGQGQGGSGNTIYF
TGTGCCGGCCAGGGACAGGGGGGCTCTGGAAACACCATATATTTT
>-|TRBD2|TRBJ2-5|TRBV7-9|14
CASSLEAGGETQYF
TGTGCCAGCAGCTTAGAAGCCGGGGGGGAGACCCAGTACTTC
>once|-|TRBJ1-3|TRBV19|14
CASSIQGPGNTIYF
TGTGCCAGTAGTATACAGGGCCCTGGAAACACCATATATTTT
>-|TRBD2|TRBJ2-5|TRBV5-1|15
CASSLVPGGPETQYF
TGCGCCAGCAGCTTGGTACCGGGAGGGCCAGAGACCCAGTACTTC
>-|TRBD2|TRBJ2-4|TRBV27|15
CASSFSPAGGNIQYF
TGTGCCAGCAGTTTTTCGCCCGCCGGGGGGAACATTCAGTACTTC
>-|TRBD2|TRBJ2-3|TRBV3-1/TRBV3-2|15
CASSRTSGGVDTQYF
TGTGCCAGCAGCCGGACTAGCGGGGGGGTAGATACGCAGTATTTT
>-|-|TRBJ2-6|TRBV15|15
CATSRVEDGANVLTF
TGTGCCACCAGCAGAGTGGAGGATGGGGCCAACGTCCTGACTTTC
>-|-|TRBJ2-5|TRBV12-5|15
CASGQGQPYQETQYF
TGTGCTAGTGGTCAAGGACAGCCCTATCAAGAGACCCAGTACTTC
>-|-|TRBJ2-7|TRBV10-3|14
CAISESSGDSEQYF
TGTGCCATCAGTGAGTCGTCAGGGGATAGCGAGCAGTACTTC
>-|-|TRBJ2-5|TRBV29-1|14
CSVGRGPGGETQYF
TGCAGCGTTGGCAGGGGCCCTGGAGGAGAGACCCAGTACTTC
>-|-|TRBJ1-1|TRBV27|12
CASSSRTHEAFF
TGTGCCAGCAGTTCGCGGACACATGAAGCTTTCTTT
>-|-|TRBJ2-2|TRBV6-5|16
CASSYSNPGLTGELFF
TGTGCCAGCAGTTACTCGAACCCAGGGTTGACCGGGGAGCTGTTTTTT
>-|TRBD2|TRBJ2-1|TRBV13|17
CASSQGTSGGPYNEQFF
TGTGCCAGCAGCCAAGGGACTAGCGGGGGACCCTACAATGAGCAGTTCTTC
>-|-|TRBJ2-3|TRBV2|12
CASRPRGDTQYF
TGTGCCAGCAGGCCCAGAGGGGATACGCAGTATTTT
>-|-|TRBJ1-4|TRBV2|14
CASRRGEFNEKLFF
TGTGCCAGCAGGCGCGGGGAGTTCAATGAAAAACTGTTTTTT
>-|-|TRBJ1-2|TRBV9|15
CASSPSEGSRGGYTF
TGTGCCAGCAGCCCCAGCGAGGGCTCCCGCGGTGGCTACACCTTC
>-|-|TRBJ1-6|TRBV2|15
CASSLLGQDNSPLHF
TGTGCCAGCAGCTTGTTGGGGCAGGATAATTCACCCCTCCACTTT
>-|-|TRBJ1-2|TRBV28|13
CASSSPQGNGYTF
TGTGCCAGCAGTTCCCCACAGGGAAATGGCTACACCTTC
>few|TRBD2|TRBJ2-1|TRBV9|17
CASSDPTAAGGGHEQFF
TGTGCCAGCAGCGACCCCACGGCAGCGGGAGGGGGTCATGAGCAGTTCTTC
>-|TRBD1|TRBJ2-6|TRBV15|16
CATSRDQGAGANVLTF
TGTGCCACCAGCAGAGACCAGGGGGCTGGGGCCAACGTCCTGACTTTC
>-|-|TRBJ1-2|TRBV5-4|15
CASSLAARGAYGYTF
TGTGCCAGCAGCTTGGCCGCCAGGGGTGCCTATGGCTACACCTTC
>-|TRBD1|TRBJ2-5|TRBV11-3|17
CASSLELGDRGKETQYF
TGTGCCAGCAGCCTCGAGTTGGGGGACAGGGGGAAAGAGACCCAGTACTTC
>few|TRBD1|TRBJ1-4|TRBV4-1|17
CASSLQGTGLTNEKLFF
TGCGCCAGCAGCCTCCAGGGGACAGGGTTAACTAATGAAAAACTGTTTTTT
>-|TRBD1|TRBJ1-2|TRBV9|12
CASTPGQGPYTF
TGTGCCAGCACCCCGGGACAGGGGCCCTACACCTTC
>-|TRBD1|TRBJ1-1|TRBV7-3|13
CASSFDRETEAFF
TGTGCCAGCAGCTTCGACAGGGAAACTGAAGCTTTCTTT
>-|-|TRBJ1-4|TRBV3-1/TRBV3-2|15
CASSPGGGAWEKLFF
TGTGCCAGCAGCCCTGGTGGGGGGGCGTGGGAAAAACTGTTTTTT
>-|-|TRBJ2-5|TRBV29-1|12
CSVAGVSETQYF
TGCAGCGTGGCAGGGGTAAGCGAGACCCAGTACTTC
>-|-|TRBJ2-7|TRBV15|13
CATSRDRGYEQYF
TGTGCCACCAGCAGAGATCGGGGGTATGAGCAGTACTTC
>once|TRBD1|TRBJ2-1|TRBV13|14
CASSTGTGIHEQFF
TGTGCCAGCAGCACCGGGACAGGGATACATGAGCAGTTCTTC
>-|-|TRBJ2-2|TRBV18|17
CASSPLPRQTNTGELFF
TGTGCCAGCTCACCACTTCCAAGACAGACGAACACCGGGGAGCTGTTTTTT
>once|-|TRBJ1-6|TRBV7-9|15
CASSLALGPNSPLHF
TGTGCCAGCAGCTTAGCGTTGGGGCCTAATTCACCCCTCCACTTT
>-|-|TRBJ1-6|TRBV5-1|17
CASSLEAAQAGGSPLHF
TGCGCCAGCAGCTTGGAGGCTGCACAAGCAGGTGGTTCACCCCTCCACTTT
>many|-|TRBJ2-2|TRBV4-1|15
CASSQDPGVGGELFF
TGCGCCAGCAGCCAAGACCCAGGGGTTGGCGGGGAGCTGTTTTTT
>-|TRBD1|TRBJ2-7|TRBV11-1|15
CASSSGTGTSDEQYF
TGTGCCAGCAGCTCCGGGACAGGGACGTCTGACGAGCAGTACTTC
>-|-|TRBJ2-1|TRBV24-1|13
CATSDLRYNEQFF
TGTGCCACCAGTGATTTGCGCTACAATGAGCAGTTCTTC
>-|-|TRBJ2-1|TRBV10-2|13
CATRSSEFNEQFF
TGCGCCACCAGGAGTAGCGAGTTTAATGAGCAGTTCTTC
>-|-|TRBJ1-2|TRBV10-3|11
CAISPGSGYTF
TGTGCCATCAGTCCAGGGTCCGGCTACACCTTC
>-|-|TRBJ2-1|TRBV5-4|15
CASSLEEGFGYEQFF
TGTGCCAGCAGCTTGGAGGAGGGGTTTGGTTATGAGCAGTTCTTC
>few|-|TRBJ2-3|TRBV29-1|14
CSVDLQGYTDTQYF
TGCAGCGTAGACTTACAGGGCTACACAGATACGCAGTATTTT
>-|TRBD1|TRBJ1-2|TRBV6-1|18
CASSEGLVWDRGLYGYTF
TGTGCCAGCAGTGAAGGATTAGTCTGGGACAGGGGGCTTTATGGCTACACCTTC
>-|-|TRBJ2-1|TRBV5-1|14
CASSFGGGYNEQFF
TGCGCCAGCAGCTTCGGAGGAGGATACAATGAGCAGTTCTTC
>-|TRBD2|TRBJ2-1|TRBV9|15
CASSVLGGSYNEQFF
TGTGCCAGCAGCGTACTGGGAGGGTCCTACAATGAGCAGTTCTTC
>-|TRBD1|TRBJ2-5|TRBV28|14
CASSITGVGETQYF
TGTGCCAGCAGTATAACAGGGGTGGGGGAGACCCAGTACTTC
>-|-|TRBJ1-4|TRBV12-3/TRBV12-4|12
CASSLGRGKLFF
TGTGCCAGCAGTTTAGGAAGAGGAAAACTGTTTTTT
>-|TRBD1|TRBJ1-5|TRBV11-1|16
CASSRAGTGGFQPQHF
TGTGCCAGCAGTAGAGCAGGGACAGGAGGATTTCAGCCCCAGCATTTT
>-|TRBD1|TRBJ2-7|TRBV19|14
CASSFRQGMIEQYF
TGTGCCAGTAGTTTCCGACAGGGTATGATCGAGCAGTACTTC
>-|-|TRBJ1-1|TRBV25-1|15
CASSEGGNLNTEAFF
TGTGCCAGCAGTGAAGGGGGCAACCTGAACACTGAAGCTTTCTTT
>-|-|TRBJ1-2|TRBV4-1|18
CASSQGDRRGGSNYGYTF
TGCGCCAGCAGCCAAGGGGACCGGCGCGGGGGGTCTAACTATGGCTACACCTTC
>-|-|TRBJ2-3|TRBV29-1|14
CSVHSRGIADTQYF
TGCAGCGTTCACTCTCGGGGAATCGCAGATACGCAGTATTTT
>-|TRBD1|TRBJ1-3|TRBV9|15
CASSVTGGYGNTIYF
TGTGCCAGCAGCGTAACAGGGGGTTATGGAAACACCATATATTTT
>-|TRBD1|TRBJ2-5|TRBV5-5|17
CASSWGDGQGYGETQYF
TGTGCCAGCAGCTGGGGGGACGGACAGGGGTACGGCGAGACCCAGTACTTC
>-|TRBD1|TRBJ1-2|TRBV7-9|16
CASSPTGGRSSYGYTF
TGTGCCAGCAGCCCGACAGGGGGCCGGAGCAGCTATGGCTACACCTTC
>-|TRBD1|TRBJ1-6|TRBV27|17
CASRILTGRTYNSPLHF
TGTGCCAGCAGGATTTTGACAGGGCGAACCTATAATTCACCCCTCCACTTT